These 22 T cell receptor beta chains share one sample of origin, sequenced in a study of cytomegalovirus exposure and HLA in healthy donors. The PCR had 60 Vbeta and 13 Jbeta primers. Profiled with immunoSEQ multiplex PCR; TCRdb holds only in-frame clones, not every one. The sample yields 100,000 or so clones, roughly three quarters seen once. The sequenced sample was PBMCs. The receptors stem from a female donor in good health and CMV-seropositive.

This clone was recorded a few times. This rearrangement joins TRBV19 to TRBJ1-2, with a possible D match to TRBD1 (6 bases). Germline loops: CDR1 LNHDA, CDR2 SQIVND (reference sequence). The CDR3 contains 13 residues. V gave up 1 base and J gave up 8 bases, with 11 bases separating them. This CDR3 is CASSIVGARGYTF. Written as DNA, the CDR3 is TGTGCCAGTAGTATAGTGGGGGCGCGAGGCTACACCTTC.

The chain's CDR3 is CASSARTSGGALGETQYF. CDR3 DNA: TGTGCCAGCAGCGCCCGGACTAGCGGGGGGGCCTTGGGAGAGACCCAGTACTTC. The chain combines TRBV11-2 with TRBJ2-5; 15 bases are shared with TRBD2. Trimming removed 5 bases from V and 4 bases from J; junction bases left unmatched: 11. Germline V gene data show CDR1 as SGHAT and CDR2 as FQNNGV. This CDR3 has 18 amino acids.

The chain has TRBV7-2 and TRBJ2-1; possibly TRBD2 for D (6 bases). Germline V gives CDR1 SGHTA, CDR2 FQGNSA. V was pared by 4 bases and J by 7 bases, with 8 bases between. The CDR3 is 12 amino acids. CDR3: CASSYRGNEQFF. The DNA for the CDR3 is TGTGCCAGCAGCTATCGGGGGAATGAGCAGTTCTTC.

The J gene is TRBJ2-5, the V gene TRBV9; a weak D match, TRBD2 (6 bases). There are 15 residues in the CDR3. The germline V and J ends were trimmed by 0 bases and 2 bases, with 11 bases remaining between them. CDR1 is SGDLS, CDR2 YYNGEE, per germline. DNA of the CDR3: TGTGCCAGCAGCGTAGCTGGGGACTCACAAGAGACCCAGTACTTC. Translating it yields CASSVAGDSQETQYF.

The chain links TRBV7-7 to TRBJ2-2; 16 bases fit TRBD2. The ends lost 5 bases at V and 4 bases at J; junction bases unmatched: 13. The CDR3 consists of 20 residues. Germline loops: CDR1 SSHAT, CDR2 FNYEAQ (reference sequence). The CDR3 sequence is CASSPTPGLAGGLGTGELFF. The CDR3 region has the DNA TGTGCCAGCAGCCCAACACCGGGACTAGCGGGGGGGCTTGGCACCGGGGAGCTGTTTTTT.

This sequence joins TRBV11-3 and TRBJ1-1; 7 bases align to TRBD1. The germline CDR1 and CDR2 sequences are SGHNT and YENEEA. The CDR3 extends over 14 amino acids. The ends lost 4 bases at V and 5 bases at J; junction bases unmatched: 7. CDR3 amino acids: CASSSGTVSTEAFF. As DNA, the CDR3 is TGTGCCAGCAGCTCGGGGACAGTCTCTACTGAAGCTTTCTTT.

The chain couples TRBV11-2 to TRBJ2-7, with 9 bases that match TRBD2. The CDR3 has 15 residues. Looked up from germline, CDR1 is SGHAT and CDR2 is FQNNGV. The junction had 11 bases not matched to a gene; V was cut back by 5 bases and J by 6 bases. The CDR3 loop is CASSLAGSLSPEQYF. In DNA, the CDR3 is TGTGCCAGCAGCCTAGCGGGAAGCCTGAGTCCCGAGCAGTACTTC.

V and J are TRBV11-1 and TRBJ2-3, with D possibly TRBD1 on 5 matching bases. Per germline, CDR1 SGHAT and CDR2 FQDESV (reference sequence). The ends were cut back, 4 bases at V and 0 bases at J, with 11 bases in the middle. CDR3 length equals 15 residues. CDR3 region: CASSSGSSSTDTQYF. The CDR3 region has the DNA TGTGCCAGCAGCTCAGGGTCATCTAGCACAGATACGCAGTATTTT.

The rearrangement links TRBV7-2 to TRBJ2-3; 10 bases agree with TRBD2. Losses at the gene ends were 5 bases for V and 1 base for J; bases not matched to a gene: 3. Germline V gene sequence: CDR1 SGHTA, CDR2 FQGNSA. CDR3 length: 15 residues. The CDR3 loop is CASSPSGSRTDTQYF. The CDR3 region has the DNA TGTGCCAGCAGCCCTAGCGGGAGTCGCACAGATACGCAGTATTTT.

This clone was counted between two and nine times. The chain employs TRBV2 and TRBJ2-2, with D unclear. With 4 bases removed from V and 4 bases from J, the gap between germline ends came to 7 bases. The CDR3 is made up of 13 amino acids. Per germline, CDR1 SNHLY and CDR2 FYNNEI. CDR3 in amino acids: CASSGYSTGELFF. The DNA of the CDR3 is TGTGCCAGCAGTGGTTACAGCACCGGGGAGCTGTTTTTT.

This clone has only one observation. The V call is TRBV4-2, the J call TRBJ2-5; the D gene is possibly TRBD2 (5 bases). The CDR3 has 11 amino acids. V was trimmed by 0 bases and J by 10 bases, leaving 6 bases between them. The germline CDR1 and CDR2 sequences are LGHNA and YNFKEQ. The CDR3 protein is CASSQDTSQYF. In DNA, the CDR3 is TGTGCCAGCAGCCAAGATACTAGCCAGTACTTC.

DNA of the CDR3: TGCGCCAGCAGCACCAGGACTTTCCTCGCAGATACGCAGTATTTT. It encodes CASSTRTFLADTQYF. The chain links TRBV4-1 to TRBJ2-3; D might be TRBD2 (5 bases). Trimming stripped 5 bases from V and 4 bases from J, with 16 bases between. The CDR3 covers 15 residues. The V gene's germline CDR1 is MGHRA and CDR2 YSYEKL.

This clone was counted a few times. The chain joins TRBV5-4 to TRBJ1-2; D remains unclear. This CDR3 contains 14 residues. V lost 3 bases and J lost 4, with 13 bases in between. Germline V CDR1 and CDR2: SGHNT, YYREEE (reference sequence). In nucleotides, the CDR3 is TGTGCCAGCAGCTCTGTCGGAGGGCCCTATGGCTACACCTTC. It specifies CASSSVGGPYGYTF.

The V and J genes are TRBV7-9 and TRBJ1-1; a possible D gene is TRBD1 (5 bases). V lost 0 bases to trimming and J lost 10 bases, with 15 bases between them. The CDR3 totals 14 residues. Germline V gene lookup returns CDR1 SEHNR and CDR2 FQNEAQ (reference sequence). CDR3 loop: CASSLAGRGKGAFF. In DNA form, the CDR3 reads TGTGCCAGCAGCTTAGCGGGTAGGGGAAAAGGAGCTTTCTTT. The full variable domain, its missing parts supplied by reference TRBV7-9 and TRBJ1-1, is DTGVSQNPRHKITKRGQNVTFRCDPISEHNRLYWYRQTLGQGPEFLTYFQNEAQLEKSRLLSDRFSAERPKGSFSTLEIQRTEQGDSAMYLCASSLAGRGKGAFFGQGTRLTVV.

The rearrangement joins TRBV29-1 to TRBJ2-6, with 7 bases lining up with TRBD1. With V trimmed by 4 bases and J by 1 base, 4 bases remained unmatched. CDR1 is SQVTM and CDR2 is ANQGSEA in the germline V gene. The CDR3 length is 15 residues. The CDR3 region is CSVAARGSGANVLTF. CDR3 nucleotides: TGCAGCGTTGCGGCCAGGGGGTCTGGGGCCAACGTCCTGACTTTC.

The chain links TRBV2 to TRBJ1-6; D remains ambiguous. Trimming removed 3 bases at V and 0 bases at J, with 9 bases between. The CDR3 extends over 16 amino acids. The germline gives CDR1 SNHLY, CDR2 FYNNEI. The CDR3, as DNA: TGTGCCAGCAGTGATGGGCGCAGCTCCTATAATTCACCCCTCCACTTT. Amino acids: CASSDGRSSYNSPLHF.

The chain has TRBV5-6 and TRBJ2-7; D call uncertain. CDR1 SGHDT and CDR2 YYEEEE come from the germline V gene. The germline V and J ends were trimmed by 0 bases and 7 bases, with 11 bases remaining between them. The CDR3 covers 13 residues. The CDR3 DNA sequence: TGTGCCAGCAGCTTGGTCGTCCTCGGGGAGCAGTACTTC. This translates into CASSLVVLGEQYF. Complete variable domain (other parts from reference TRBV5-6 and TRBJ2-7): DAGVTQSPTHLIKTRGQQVTLRCSPKSGHDTVSWYQQALGQGPQFIFQYYEEEERQRGNFPDRFSGHQFPNYSSELNVNALLLGDSALYLCASSLVVLGEQYFGPGTRLTVT.

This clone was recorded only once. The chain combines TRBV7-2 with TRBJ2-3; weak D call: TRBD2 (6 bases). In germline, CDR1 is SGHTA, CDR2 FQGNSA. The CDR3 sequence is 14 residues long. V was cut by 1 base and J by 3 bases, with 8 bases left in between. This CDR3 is CASSLGAGTDTQYF. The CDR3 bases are TGTGCCAGCAGCTTAGGGGCGGGGACAGATACGCAGTATTTT.

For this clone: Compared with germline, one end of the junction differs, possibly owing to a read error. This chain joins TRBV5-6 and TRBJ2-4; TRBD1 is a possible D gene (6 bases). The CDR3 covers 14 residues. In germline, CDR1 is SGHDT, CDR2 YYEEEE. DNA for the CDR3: TGTGCCAGCAGCTTAAGGGACACCGGAAACAGTCAGTACTTC. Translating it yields CASSLRDTGNSQYF.

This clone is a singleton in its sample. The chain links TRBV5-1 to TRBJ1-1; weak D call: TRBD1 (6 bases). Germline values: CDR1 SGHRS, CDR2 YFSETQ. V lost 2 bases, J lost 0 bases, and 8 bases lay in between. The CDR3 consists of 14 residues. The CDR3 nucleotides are TGCGCCAGCAGCTTTACAGGGATGAACACTGAAGCTTTCTTT. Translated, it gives CASSFTGMNTEAFF.

The CDR3 loop is CASSPAGTSRSSYEQYF. The CDR3 bases are TGTGCCAGCAGCCCGGCCGGGACTTCCAGGAGCTCCTACGAGCAGTACTTC. The rearrangement joins TRBV9 to TRBJ2-5; D perhaps matches TRBD2 (6 bases). The DNA end is more similar to TRBJ2-7, so the J call may be wrong. The length of the CDR3 is 17 residues. Germline CDR1 and CDR2: SGDLS and YYNGEE.

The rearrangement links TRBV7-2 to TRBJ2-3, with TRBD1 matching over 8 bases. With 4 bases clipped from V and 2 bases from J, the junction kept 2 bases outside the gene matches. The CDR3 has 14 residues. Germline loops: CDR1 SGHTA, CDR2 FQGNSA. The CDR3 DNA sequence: TGTGCCAGCAGCTGGGGACAGGCCACAGATACGCAGTATTTT. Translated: CASSWGQATDTQYF.